The 13 T cell receptor beta chains below were found in one sample sequenced in a study of tissue T cells after allogeneic stem cell transplantation. This table comes from immunoSEQ multiplex PCR, and its TCRdb copy is limited to in-frame clones, with some not included. The sample lists tens of thousands of clones, about two thirds occurring once. The specimen was spleen. These receptors originate from a female BALB/c mouse in good health. The MHC haplotype of the strain is H2-d.

Notes on this clone: The gene names here belong to mouse. The CDR3 extends 1 residue past the end of the read, so its final part is completed from the germline J gene. This chain uses TRBV20 with TRBJ2-5; TRBD2 matches 12 bases. The trim removed 5 bases at V and 7 bases at J, leaving 1 base unmatched. Germline values: CDR1 GFQATS, CDR2 STVNSAI. The CDR3 spans 12 residues. The sequenced part of the CDR3 DNA is TGTGGTGCTGGGACTGGGGGGAACACCCAGTAC. Protein sequence: CGAGTGGNTQY. The whole CDR3 protein reads CGAGTGGNTQYF. Combining the CDR3 with reference TRBV20 and TRBJ2-5 gives the whole variable domain GALVYQYPRRTICKSGTSMRMECQAVGFQATSVAWYRQSPQKTFELIALSTVNSAIKYEQNFTQEKFPISHPNLSFSSMTVLNAYLEDRGLYLCGAGTGGNTQYFGPGTRLLVL.

The sample holds a few counts of this clone. Mouse germline and gene names are used. The read halts 1 residue ahead of the CDR3 end, with the missing end drawn from the germline J gene. This sequence joins TRBV13-2 and TRBJ2-5, with D possibly TRBD1 on 6 matching bases. Germline CDR1 reads NNHNN; CDR2 reads SYGAGS (reference sequence). The V end was cut by 1 base, the J end by 2 bases, with 8 bases between. The CDR3 sequence is 14 residues long. The part of the CDR3 DNA that was read is TGTGCCAGCGGTGATCACAGGGTCCAAGACACCCAGTAC. Its translation: CASGDHRVQDTQY. Given in full, the CDR3 is CASGDHRVQDTQYF.

In the case of this clone: Germline and genes: mouse. The read terminates 1 residue before the CDR3 end, so the remaining end is supplied by the germline J gene. This chain uses TRBV19 with TRBJ2-7; 8 nucleotides match TRBD2. The CDR3 contains 12 residues. J lost 7 bases, V lost 2 bases, and 2 bases had no gene match. CDR1 is FNHDT, CDR2 SITEND, per germline (reference sequence). CDR3 DNA, as far as it was read: TGTGCCAGCAGTATGTGGGGGGGGGAACAGTAC. This codes for CASSMWGGEQY. The entire CDR3 protein is CASSMWGGEQYF.

With respect to this clone: Mouse gene names and germline throughout. The CDR3 goes on 1 residue after the read ends, and that part is filled in from the germline J gene. This chain joins TRBV13-1 and TRBJ2-3; D is ambiguous. The CDR3 has 14 amino acids. Trimming shortened V by 1 base and J by 4 bases, and 10 bases separated the two germline ends. Germline assignment: CDR1 NSHNY and CDR2 SYGAGN. The CDR3 sequence is CASSDFALSETLYF. The sequenced part of the CDR3 DNA is TGTGCCAGCAGTGATTTCGCTCTATCAGAAACGCTGTAT.

Details on this clone: Gene names follow the mouse nomenclature. Read sequence stops 1 residue before the CDR3 end, and the germline J gene provides the missing end. The chain is built from TRBV29 and TRBJ2-1, with D possibly matching TRBD2 (6 bases). The CDR3 length is 14 residues. CDR1 and CDR2 (germline): MSHET, SYDVDS. V lost 6 bases and J lost 5, with 14 bases in between. The CDR3 bases that were read are TGTGCTAGCAGGACCGGGACTCCACATGCTGAGCAGTTC. Translation gives CASRTGTPHAEQF. The CDR3, in full, reads CASRTGTPHAEQFF.

This clone came up a few times. Genes and germline come from the mouse. The read ends 1 residue before the CDR3 terminus; that terminus is restored from the germline J gene. This chain uses TRBV14 with TRBJ2-1; 11 positions match TRBD2. The V and J ends lost 5 bases and 2 bases, in that order; junction bases with no gene match: 3. CDR1 is SGHDT, CDR2 FRDEAV, per germline. This CDR3 contains 15 residues. The CDR3 is CASSRLGGYYAEQFF. The CDR3 DNA, read in part, is TGTGCCAGCAGCCGACTGGGGGGGTACTATGCTGAGCAGTTC.

A note on this clone: All gene names here are mouse names. Read coverage stops 1 residue before the CDR3 terminus; the germline J gene supplies the remainder. The chain carries TRBV3 and TRBJ2-3, with 7 bases that match TRBD1. Germline trimming cut 2 bases from V and 0 bases from J; bases unmatched to any gene: 2. This CDR3 region has 15 residues. The V gene's germline CDR1 is SNHLY and CDR2 FYNGKV (reference sequence). The part of the CDR3 DNA that was read is TGTGCCAGCAGCTTATTGGACAGGAGTGCAGAAACGCTGTAT. Amino acid sequence: CASSLLDRSAETLY. The whole CDR3 sequence is CASSLLDRSAETLYF.

To note about this clone: Genes and germline come from the mouse. The missing CDR3 end, 1 residue past where the read stops, is filled in from the germline J gene. V is TRBV5 and J is TRBJ2-2, with a possible D match to TRBD1 (6 bases). Deletions cut 1 base from V and 0 bases from J, with 9 bases between. The CDR3 sequence is 16 residues long. Germline assignment: CDR1 LGHNA and CDR2 YNLKQL (reference sequence). CDR3 bases read: TGTGCCAGCAGCCAAGTGGGGACATCAAACACCGGGCAGCTCTAC. Protein product: CASSQVGTSNTGQLY. The full CDR3 protein reads CASSQVGTSNTGQLYF.

Of note for this clone: These gene names are mouse names. The read halts 1 residue ahead of the CDR3 end, with the missing end drawn from the germline J gene. The chain links TRBV13-2 to TRBJ2-5, with a tentative D call TRBD2 (6 bases). V lost 2 bases, J lost 4 bases, and 11 bases lay in between. Germline CDR1 reads NNHNN; CDR2 reads SYGAGS (reference sequence). The CDR3 consists of 14 residues. CDR3 DNA (partial): TGTGCCAGCGGTGACCCCCGGGGGGAAGACACCCAGTAC. Amino acids: CASGDPRGEDTQY. The full CDR3 is CASGDPRGEDTQYF.

Comment on this clone: These gene names are mouse names. The read terminates 1 residue ahead of where the CDR3 ends, so the germline J gene completes it. This rearrangement joins TRBV26 to TRBJ2-7; D gene ambiguous. Trimming shortened V by 0 bases and J by 4 bases, and 10 bases separated the two germline ends. Looked up from germline, CDR1 is KGHPV and CDR2 is FQNQEV (reference sequence). The CDR3 contains 14 residues. CDR3 sequence reads: CASSLSREGYEQYF. CDR3 DNA, as far as it was read: TGTGCCAGCAGTCTGTCAAGGGAAGGGTATGAACAGTAC.

Concerning this clone itself: Gene names and germline refer to mouse. Read sequence stops 1 residue before the CDR3 end, and the germline J gene provides the missing end. This chain links TRBV19 with TRBJ2-1; perhaps TRBD1 as D (6 bases). The germline V and J ends were trimmed by 1 base and 5 bases, with 7 bases remaining between them. The CDR3 spans 13 residues. The germline V gene has CDR1 FNHDT and CDR2 SITEND (reference sequence). The sequenced CDR3 bases are TGTGCCAGCAGTATACGGACAGATGCTGAGCAGTTC. It yields the protein CASSIRTDAEQF. The entire CDR3 reads CASSIRTDAEQFF.

Worth noting for this clone: Mouse germline and gene names are used. The CDR3 end is not reached by the read, which stops 1 residue before it; the germline J gene fills it in. The chain combines TRBV20 with TRBJ2-1; 9 bases are a match to TRBD2. Germline-derived CDR1 and CDR2 are GFQATS and STVNSAI. This CDR3 has 14 amino acids. Trimming at V came to 6 bases and at J to 1 base, leaving 4 bases not matched to a gene. The part of the CDR3 DNA that was read is TGTGGTGCAGGGACTGGGCGAAACTATGCTGAGCAGTTC. This encodes CGAGTGRNYAEQF. The whole CDR3 sequence reads CGAGTGRNYAEQFF.

A note on this clone: Mouse gene names apply. The CDR3 goes on 1 residue after the read ends, and that part is filled in from the germline J gene. The rearrangement uses TRBV19 and TRBJ1-6; no definite D call. TRBJ1-6 qualifies as an ORF whose function is uncertain. Between the trimmed V and J ends, which lost 2 bases and 5 bases, there was a span of 2 bases. This CDR3 has 12 amino acids. Germline values: CDR1 FNHDT, CDR2 SITEND (reference sequence). Partial CDR3 DNA: TGTGCCAGCAGTATTAATAATTCGCCCCTCTAC. Its translation: CASSINNSPLY. In full, the CDR3 is CASSINNSPLYF.